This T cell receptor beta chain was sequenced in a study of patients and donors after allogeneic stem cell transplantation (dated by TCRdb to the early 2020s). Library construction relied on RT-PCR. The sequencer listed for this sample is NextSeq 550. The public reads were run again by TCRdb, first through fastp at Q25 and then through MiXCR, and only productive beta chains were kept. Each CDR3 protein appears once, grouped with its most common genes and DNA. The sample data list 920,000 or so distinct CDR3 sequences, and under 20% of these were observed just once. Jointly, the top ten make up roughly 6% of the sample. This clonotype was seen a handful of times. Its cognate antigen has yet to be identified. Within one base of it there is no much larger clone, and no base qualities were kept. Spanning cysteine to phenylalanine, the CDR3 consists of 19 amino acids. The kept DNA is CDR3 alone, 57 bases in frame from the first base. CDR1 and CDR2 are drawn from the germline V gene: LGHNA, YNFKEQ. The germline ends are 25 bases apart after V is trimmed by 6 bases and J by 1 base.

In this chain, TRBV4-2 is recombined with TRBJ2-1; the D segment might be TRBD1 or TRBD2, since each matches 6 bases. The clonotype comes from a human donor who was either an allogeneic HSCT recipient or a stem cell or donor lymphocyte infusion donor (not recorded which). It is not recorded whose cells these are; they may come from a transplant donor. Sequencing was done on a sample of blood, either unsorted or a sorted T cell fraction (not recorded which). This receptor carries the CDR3 CASRSGGRKSQGSYNEQFF. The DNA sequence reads TGTGCCAGCAGGAGTGGGGGGCGAAAAAGTCAAGGGTCCTACAATGAGCAGTTCTTC.